This entry features one T cell receptor beta chain sequence. Assay used: immunoSEQ multiplex PCR; TCRdb lists only in-frame clones, some missing. The table includes 40,000 to 60,000 clones, about 92% detected once. The CDR3 contains 18 residues. Germline V lookup: CDR1 LNHDA, CDR2 SQIVND (reference sequence). V trimming: 5 bases; J trimming: 1 base; junction bases outside the gene matches: 16. The record originates from a study of T cell changes during pregnancy in multiple sclerosis. The TCR sequence derives from a female donor with multiple sclerosis, enrolled in a pregnancy study. The chain employs TRBV19 and TRBJ2-5; 7 nucleotides agree with TRBD1. The sample here was CD4+ T cells from peripheral blood mononuclear cells, taken in the third trimester of pregnancy. CDR3 coding DNA: TGTGCCAGTAGTGCTCACCTAATCGGACAGGCCCCCCAAGAGACCCAGTACTTC. Its protein product is CASSAHLIGQAPQETQYF. The full variable domain, in which reference TRBV19 and TRBJ2-5 provide the parts outside the CDR3, is DGGITQSPKYLFRKEGQNVTLSCEQNLNHDAMYWYRQDPGQGLRLIYYSQIVNDFQKGDIAEGYSVSREKKESFPLTVTSAQKNPTAFYLCASSAHLIGQAPQETQYFGPGTRLLVL.